In this sample, the clone carrying this T cell receptor (beta chain) turned up many times. The data are from a study of Graves' ophthalmopathy and Graves' hyperthyroidism. Amplification of TCR beta CDR3 regions used RNA transcripts. The workflow started with a first-round RT-PCR run with HTBI primers and then moved on to a second-round multiplex PCR. TCRdb recomputed calls from the multiplex PCR reads with MiXCR, one row per CDR3 protein. This table has about 340,000 distinct CDR3 sequences, 15% to 20% appearing once. Trimming stripped 2 bases from V and 0 bases from J, with 14 bases between. There are 16 residues in the CDR3. The V gene's germline CDR1 is PRHDT and CDR2 FYEKMQ (reference sequence).

Source material: peripheral blood. The TCR originated in an adult man with Graves' ophthalmopathy. The chain is built from TRBV13 and TRBJ2-7; D ambiguous. CDR3 sequence reads: CASSLLVLTPSYEQYF. Here the CDR3 DNA reads TGTGCCAGCAGCTTACTGGTACTAACACCCTCCTACGAGCAGTACTTC.